Below are 13 T cell receptor beta chains sequenced from a single sample in a study of sequential checkpoint blockade in melanoma. The treatment here: randomized to nivolumab then ipilimumab (arm A) or the reverse (arm B). Sequencing used immunoSEQ multiplex PCR; TCRdb keeps in-frame clones, though not all of them. This repertoire shows about 10,000 clones, roughly 74% found once; its top ten account for around 10%. The material was CD8+ T cells sorted from blood (inferred from file names), obtained from a patient given nivolumab and ipilimumab in sequence. The origin of the receptors is a human donor with melanoma.

This sequence joins TRBV19 and TRBJ1-1, with 9 bases aligning to TRBD1. V lost 3 bases and J lost 4; bases outside the gene matches: 9. In germline, CDR1 is LNHDA, CDR2 SQIVND (reference sequence). This CDR3 region has 16 residues. CDR3 DNA: TGTGCCAGTAGTATGGGGACAGGGCTTGTAGGCACTGAAGCTTTCTTT. Its translation: CASSMGTGLVGTEAFF.

The genes are TRBV7-6 and TRBJ1-5, with D perhaps matching TRBD1 (5 bases). The CDR3 loop spans 13 amino acids. CDR1 is SGHVS, CDR2 FNYEAQ, per germline. V lost 8 bases and J lost 4, with 12 bases in between. The CDR3 DNA reads as TGTGCCAGCGGAGCCGGGGGAAATCAGCCCCAGCATTTT. Encoded protein: CASGAGGNQPQHF. Full variable domain (outside the CDR3, taken from reference TRBV7-6 and TRBJ1-5): GAGVSQSPRYKVTKRGQDVALRCDPISGHVSLYWYRQALGQGPEFLTYFNYEAQQDKSGLPNDRFSAERPEGSISTLTIQRTEQRDSAMYRCASGAGGNQPQHFGDGTRLSIL.

This clone was counted once. This sequence joins TRBV9 and TRBJ2-2; TRBD2 matches at 11 bases. The CDR3 is made up of 20 amino acids. Trimming removed 4 bases from V and 5 bases from J; junction bases left unmatched: 19. Germline V gene data show CDR1 as SGDLS and CDR2 as YYNGEE. The CDR3 DNA reads TGTGCCAGCAGCCCCACGACTAGCGGGAACCCTAGAGCACGGACCGGGGAGCTGTTTTTT. Its translation: CASSPTTSGNPRARTGELFF.

This clone has a handful of counts. This chain uses TRBV13 with TRBJ2-7, with a weak D call TRBD1 (6 bases). V was trimmed by 4 bases and J by 0 bases, leaving 13 bases between them. CDR3 length: 15 residues. From germline, CDR1 is PRHDT and CDR2 FYEKMQ (reference sequence). CDR3 in amino acids: CASSSRRDNSYEQYF. CDR3 DNA sequence: TGTGCCAGCAGCTCACGCCGGGACAACTCCTACGAGCAGTACTTC.

J is TRBJ2-1 and V is TRBV27; D perhaps matches TRBD2 (6 bases). Trimming shortened V by 6 bases and J by 0 bases, and 12 bases separated the two germline ends. Looked up from germline, CDR1 is MNHEY and CDR2 is SMNVEV (reference sequence). The CDR3 is 15 amino acids. This CDR3 is CASSLGLPSYNEQFF. CDR3 DNA: TGTGCCAGCAGCTTGGGACTCCCCTCCTACAATGAGCAGTTCTTC.

V is TRBV19 and J is TRBJ1-2, with D perhaps matching TRBD1 (6 bases). The CDR3 is 15 amino acids. Germline V gene lookup returns CDR1 LNHDA and CDR2 SQIVND (reference sequence). V dropped 5 bases and J dropped 2 bases, with 15 bases sitting between them. In DNA, the CDR3 is TGTGCCAGTAGTGCCCCCGGGACAATGAACTATGGCTACACCTTC. This gives the protein CASSAPGTMNYGYTF.

J is TRBJ2-1 and V is TRBV13, with 10 bases lining up with TRBD1. J lost 11 bases, V lost 5 bases, and 6 bases had no gene match. Germline loops: CDR1 PRHDT, CDR2 FYEKMQ (reference sequence). The length of the CDR3 is 13 residues. CDR3 sequence: CASSLLDRGQQFF. Here the CDR3 DNA reads TGTGCCAGCAGCCTGCTTGACAGGGGGCAGCAGTTCTTC.

V usage is TRBV14 and J usage is TRBJ1-2; D perhaps matches TRBD1 (6 bases). Germline CDR1 and CDR2: SGHDN and FVKESK. V was trimmed by 1 base and J by 6 bases, leaving 9 bases between them. The CDR3 consists of 13 residues. CDR3 sequence: CASSQAGVHGYTF. CDR3 coding DNA: TGTGCCAGCAGCCAAGCAGGGGTACATGGCTACACCTTC.

This clone has only a few counts. The V gene is TRBV5-6, the J gene TRBJ1-2; 8 positions match TRBD1. The trim removed 6 bases at V and 6 bases at J, leaving 13 bases unmatched. Looked up from germline, CDR1 is SGHDT and CDR2 is YYEEEE. The CDR3 runs to 15 residues. CDR3 residues: CASTNWRAQGDGYTF. In DNA form, the CDR3 reads TGTGCCAGCACAAATTGGAGGGCACAGGGGGATGGCTACACCTTC.

This chain joins TRBV28 and TRBJ2-1; 8 bases agree with TRBD2. This CDR3 is 17 amino acids long. Germline V gene lookup returns CDR1 MDHEN and CDR2 SYDVKM. Unmatched junction bases numbered 9, after V lost 5 bases and J lost 0 bases. CDR3 nucleotides: TGTGCCAGCAGTCCCACAGGTAGCGGGAACTCCTACAATGAGCAGTTCTTC. Its translation is CASSPTGSGNSYNEQFF.

The chain combines TRBV15 with TRBJ1-5, with 8 bases identical to TRBD1. The V and J ends lost 5 bases and 6 bases, in that order; junction bases with no gene match: 15. The CDR3 consists of 17 residues. Germline CDR1 reads LNHNV; CDR2 reads YYDKDF (reference sequence). The CDR3 DNA reads TGTGCCACCAGCGCCCCAGGGGGGCAGGGGGCTTTTCAGCCCCAGCATTTT. Its protein product is CATSAPGGQGAFQPQHF.

This clone was picked up a small number of times. The chain has TRBV9 and TRBJ1-1; TRBD1 might be the D (5 bases). V was shortened by 0 bases and J by 2 bases, with 14 bases between the two germline ends. The CDR3 is made up of 16 amino acids. From germline, CDR1 is SGDLS and CDR2 YYNGEE. The CDR3 protein is CASSVGWGGVNTEAFF. The CDR3 region has the DNA TGTGCCAGCAGCGTAGGATGGGGAGGGGTTAACACTGAAGCTTTCTTT. Full variable domain (outside the CDR3, taken from reference TRBV9 and TRBJ1-1): DSGVTQTPKHLITATGQRVTLRCSPRSGDLSVYWYQQSLDQGLQFLIQYYNGEERAKGNILERFSAQQFPDLHSELNLSSLELGDSALYFCASSVGWGGVNTEAFFGQGTRLTVV.

The chain links TRBV7-9 to TRBJ1-1; a weak D match, TRBD1 (6 bases). The CDR3 has 15 amino acids. V lost 2 bases and J lost 5, with 15 bases in between. CDR1 is SEHNR, CDR2 FQNEAQ, per germline (reference sequence). This CDR3 is CASSLSVGTKTEAFF. The CDR3 DNA reads as TGTGCCAGCAGCTTATCTGTGGGGACAAAAACTGAAGCTTTCTTT.